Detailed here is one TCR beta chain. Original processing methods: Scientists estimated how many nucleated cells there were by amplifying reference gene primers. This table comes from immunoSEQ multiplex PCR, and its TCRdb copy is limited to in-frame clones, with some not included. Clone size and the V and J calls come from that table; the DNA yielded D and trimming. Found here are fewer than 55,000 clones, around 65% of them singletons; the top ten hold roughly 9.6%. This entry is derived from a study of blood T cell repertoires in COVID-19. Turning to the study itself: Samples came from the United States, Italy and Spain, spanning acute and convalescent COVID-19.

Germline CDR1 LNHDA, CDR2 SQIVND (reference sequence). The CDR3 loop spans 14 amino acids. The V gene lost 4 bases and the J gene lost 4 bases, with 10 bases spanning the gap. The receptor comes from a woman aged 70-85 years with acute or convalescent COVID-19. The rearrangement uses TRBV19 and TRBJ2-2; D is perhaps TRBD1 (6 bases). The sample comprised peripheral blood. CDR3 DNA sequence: TGTGCCAGTAGTAAGGAACAGGGCACCGGGGAGCTGTTTTTT. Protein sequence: CASSKEQGTGELFF.